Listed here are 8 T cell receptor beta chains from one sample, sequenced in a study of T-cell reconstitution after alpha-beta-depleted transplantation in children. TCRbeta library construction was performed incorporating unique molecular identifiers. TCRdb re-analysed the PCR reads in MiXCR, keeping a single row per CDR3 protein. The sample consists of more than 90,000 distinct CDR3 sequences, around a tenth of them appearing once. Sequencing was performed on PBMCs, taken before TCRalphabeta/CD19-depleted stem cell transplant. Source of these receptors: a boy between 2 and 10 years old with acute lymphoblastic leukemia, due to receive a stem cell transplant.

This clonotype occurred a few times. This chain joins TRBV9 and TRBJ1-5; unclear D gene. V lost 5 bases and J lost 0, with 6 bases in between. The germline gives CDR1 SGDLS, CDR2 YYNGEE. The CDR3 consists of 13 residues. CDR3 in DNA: TGTGCCAGCAGTGCATATAGCAATCAGCCCCAGCATTTT. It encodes CASSAYSNQPQHF.

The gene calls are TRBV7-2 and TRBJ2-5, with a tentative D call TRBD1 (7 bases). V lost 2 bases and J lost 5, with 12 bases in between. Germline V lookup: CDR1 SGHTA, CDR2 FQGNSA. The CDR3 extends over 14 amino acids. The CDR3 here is CASSLQAGGETQYF. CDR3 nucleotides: TGTGCCAGCAGCTTACAGGCAGGGGGGGAGACCCAGTACTTC.

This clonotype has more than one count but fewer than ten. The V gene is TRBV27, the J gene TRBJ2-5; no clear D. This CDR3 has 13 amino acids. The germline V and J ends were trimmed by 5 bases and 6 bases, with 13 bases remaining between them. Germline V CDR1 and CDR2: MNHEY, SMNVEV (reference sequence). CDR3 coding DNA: TGTGCCAGCAGTCCAAACTCCGGGCAGACCCAGTACTTC. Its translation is CASSPNSGQTQYF.

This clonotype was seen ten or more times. Here the CDR3 DNA reads TGTGCCAGCAGAAGACAGGGGGCCTACGAGCAGTACTTC. This sequence encodes CASRRQGAYEQYF. V gene TRBV7-6 combines with J gene TRBJ2-7, with 9 bases lining up with TRBD1. Germline CDR1 is SGHVS and CDR2 is FNYEAQ. The CDR3 sequence is 13 residues long. V shed 6 bases, J shed 2 bases, and the junction held 2 bases outside the gene matches.

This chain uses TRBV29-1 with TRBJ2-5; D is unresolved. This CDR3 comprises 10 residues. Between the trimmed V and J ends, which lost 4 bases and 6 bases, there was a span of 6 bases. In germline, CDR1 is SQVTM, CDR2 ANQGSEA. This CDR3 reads CSVGAKTQYF. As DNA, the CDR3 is TGCAGCGTTGGTGCTAAGACCCAGTACTTC.

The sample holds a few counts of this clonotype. Here the CDR3 reads CSAFTRNYGYTF. For the CDR3, the DNA is TGCAGTGCCTTCACCCGTAACTATGGCTACACCTTC. The rearrangement links TRBV20-1 to TRBJ1-2; no clear D. Germline assignment: CDR1 DFQATT and CDR2 SNEGSKA (reference sequence). The V end lost 6 bases, the J end lost 1 base, and 9 bases lay between the germline ends. The CDR3 totals 12 residues.

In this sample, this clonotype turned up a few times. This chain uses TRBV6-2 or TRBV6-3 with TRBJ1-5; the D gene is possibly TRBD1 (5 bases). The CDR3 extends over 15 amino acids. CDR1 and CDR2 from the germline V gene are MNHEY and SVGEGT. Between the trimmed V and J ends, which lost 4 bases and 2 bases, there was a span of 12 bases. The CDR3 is CASSSPGRGNQPQHF. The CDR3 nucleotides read TGTGCCAGCAGTTCTCCGGGCAGGGGCAATCAGCCCCAGCATTTT.

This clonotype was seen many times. The CDR3 sequence is CATSREGLTEAFF. The CDR3 coding sequence is TGTGCCACCAGCAGAGAGGGACTCACTGAAGCTTTCTTT. The genes are TRBV15 and TRBJ1-1; possible D gene TRBD1, 5 bases. Trimming cost V 0 bases and J 4 bases, with 6 bases left between them. The CDR3 runs to 13 residues. CDR1 LNHNV and CDR2 YYDKDF come from the germline V gene (reference sequence).